These 16 T cell receptor beta chains share one sample of origin, sequenced in a study of graft-versus-host responses after intestinal transplantation. The data were produced by immunoSEQ multiplex PCR, yet TCRdb's version contains in-frame clones alone and is incomplete. The top ten clones hold 0.65% to 0.8% of a sample with nearly 25,000 clones, almost 40% of them seen once. The material sequenced was alloreactive CD4+ T cells from a mixed lymphocyte reaction culture, taken before intestinal transplant. Subset of the sample: CFSE-low proliferating T cells sorted from roughly six-day pre-transplant mixed lymphocyte reaction (GvH or HvG direction). The receptors derive from a human patient who received an intestinal transplant.

V usage is TRBV20-1 and J usage is TRBJ1-4; D is possibly TRBD1 (6 bases). The V gene lost 6 bases and the J gene lost 11 bases, with 13 bases spanning the gap. Per germline, CDR1 DFQATT and CDR2 SNEGSKA (reference sequence). The CDR3 spans 11 residues. DNA for the CDR3: TGCAGTGCCGAAACCACAGGGAAACTGTTTTTT. This encodes CSAETTGKLFF.

V is TRBV27 and J is TRBJ1-1; D unresolved. The CDR3 is 14 residues long. Germline V gene sequence: CDR1 MNHEY, CDR2 SMNVEV (reference sequence). The V end lost 3 bases, the J end lost 2 bases, and 10 bases lay between the germline ends. The CDR3 protein is CASSFRLTNTEAFF. CDR3 in DNA: TGTGCCAGCAGTTTCCGTCTTACAAACACTGAAGCTTTCTTT.

The V call is TRBV25-1, the J call TRBJ1-4, with 7 bases aligning to TRBD1. Trimming at V came to 4 bases and at J to 7 bases, leaving 12 bases not matched to a gene. The germline gives CDR1 MGHDK, CDR2 SYGVNS. The CDR3 runs to 16 residues. CDR3 DNA sequence: TGTGCCAGCAGTGTGGAGTATGGCCAGGGGGTTGAAAAACTGTTTTTT. This gives the protein CASSVEYGQGVEKLFF.

This clone was recorded a few times. The chain couples TRBV6-1 to TRBJ1-6; D perhaps matches TRBD1 (5 bases). Germline CDR1 reads MNHNS; CDR2 reads SASEGT. Trimming left V 6 bases short and J 9 bases short, with 18 bases between. This CDR3 is 15 amino acids long. This chain's CDR3 is CASSAEGVKVSPLHF. CDR3 in DNA: TGTGCCAGCAGCGCCGAAGGGGTAAAAGTTTCACCCCTCCACTTT.

The genes are TRBV5-1 and TRBJ2-1; TRBD2 aligns across 8 bases. CDR1 SGHRS and CDR2 YFSETQ come from the germline V gene. The CDR3 is 15 amino acids. The V segment lost 0 bases and the J segment 10 bases; nucleotides outside the gene matches: 9. DNA for the CDR3: TGCGCCAGCAGCTTGGCTGCGGGGGGTTCCTTCGAGCAGTTCTTC. Encoded protein: CASSLAAGGSFEQFF.

The chain recombines TRBV19 with TRBJ1-2, with a possible D match to TRBD1 (5 bases). Germline CDR1 is LNHDA and CDR2 is SQIVND (reference sequence). The CDR3 consists of 15 residues. V lost 4 bases and J lost 2, with 14 bases in between. CDR3 sequence: CASSTQRGPNYGYTF. The CDR3 DNA reads TGTGCCAGTAGTACGCAGCGGGGCCCGAACTATGGCTACACCTTC. The full variable domain, with the rest looked up from reference TRBV19 and TRBJ1-2, is DGGITQSPKYLFRKEGQNVTLSCEQNLNHDAMYWYRQDPGQGLRLIYYSQIVNDFQKGDIAEGYSVSREKKESFPLTVTSAQKNPTAFYLCASSTQRGPNYGYTFGSGTRLTVV.

This clone was recorded a few times. The chain uses TRBV5-1 and TRBJ2-2; D gene unclear. This CDR3 contains 16 residues. V lost 0 bases and J lost 1, with 10 bases in between. From germline, CDR1 is SGHRS and CDR2 YFSETQ. The CDR3 here is CASSLAAVMNTGELFF. For the CDR3, the DNA is TGCGCCAGCAGCTTGGCCGCGGTGATGAACACCGGGGAGCTGTTTTTT.

The gene calls are TRBV5-1 and TRBJ2-1; 9 positions match TRBD1. CDR1 SGHRS and CDR2 YFSETQ come from the germline V gene. Germline trimming cut 4 bases from V and 5 bases from J; bases unmatched to any gene: 10. The CDR3 spans 16 residues. CDR3 DNA sequence: TGCGCCAGCAGCACGAAGGTCTGGACAGGGGACAATGAGCAGTTCTTC. Translation: CASSTKVWTGDNEQFF.

The chain has TRBV6-5 and TRBJ2-1; TRBD2 agrees at 9 bases. The CDR3 has 16 residues. Germline lookup yields CDR1 MNHEY and CDR2 SVGAGI. With V trimmed by 2 bases and J by 5 bases, 7 bases remained unmatched. The CDR3 DNA is TGTGCCAGCAGTTACGATATAGCGGGAGTGAACAATGAGCAGTTCTTC. It is translated as CASSYDIAGVNNEQFF.

The chain couples TRBV7-9 to TRBJ1-1, with D maybe TRBD1 (6 bases). This CDR3 region has 12 residues. Germline V CDR1 and CDR2: SEHNR, FQNEAQ (reference sequence). V gave up 2 bases and J gave up 11 bases, with 12 bases separating them. The CDR3 DNA follows: TGTGCCAGCAGCTTACCGGTGGGGGCGGCTTTCTTT. It translates to CASSLPVGAAFF.

This clone was observed a few times. This chain connects TRBV30 to TRBJ1-2; D possibly corresponds to TRBD1 (5 bases). Germline CDR1 GTSNPN, CDR2 SVGIG (reference sequence). The CDR3 length is 14 residues. Trimming shortened V by 4 bases and J by 2 bases, and 14 bases separated the two germline ends. Here the CDR3 DNA reads TGTGCCTGGAACCACCGGGACTACAACTATGGCTACACCTTC. Amino acid sequence: CAWNHRDYNYGYTF.

This clone has just a few counts. The J gene is TRBJ2-2, the V gene TRBV5-1; no clear D gene. Germline assignment: CDR1 SGHRS and CDR2 YFSETQ. V was trimmed by 0 bases and J by 0 bases, leaving 6 bases between them. This CDR3 region has 15 residues. The CDR3 here is CASSLASTNTGELFF. In DNA, the CDR3 is TGCGCCAGCAGCTTGGCTAGTACGAACACCGGGGAGCTGTTTTTT.

J is TRBJ1-3 and V is TRBV6-5; D is unresolved. From germline, CDR1 is MNHEY and CDR2 SVGAGI. The length of the CDR3 is 15 residues. V lost 0 bases and J 0 bases, leaving 6 bases between the germline ends. Here the CDR3 reads CASSYSSTSGNTIYF. The CDR3 DNA follows: TGTGCCAGCAGTTACTCGAGTACCTCTGGAAACACCATATATTTT.

This clone was picked up a small number of times. The V and J genes are TRBV7-2 and TRBJ2-5; 14 nucleotides align to TRBD2. CDR1 is SGHTA and CDR2 is FQGNSA in the germline V gene. This CDR3 contains 16 residues. The V and J ends lost 5 bases and 0 bases, in that order; junction bases with no gene match: 2. The CDR3: CASSRTSGGYQETQYF. The CDR3 bases are TGTGCCAGCAGCAGGACTAGCGGGGGGTACCAAGAGACCCAGTACTTC. Full variable domain (rest looked up from reference TRBV7-2 and TRBJ2-5): GAGVSQSPSNKVTEKGKDVELRCDPISGHTALYWYRQSLGQGLEFLIYFQGNSAPDKSGLPSDRFSAERTGGSVSTLTIQRTQQEDSAVYLCASSRTSGGYQETQYFGPGTRLLVL.

This clone was recorded a few times. The CDR3 DNA sequence: TGTGCCAGCACCTCGGGACTAGCGTTTACCGGGGAGCTGTTTTTT. This codes for CASTSGLAFTGELFF. This chain links TRBV7-8 with TRBJ2-2; 10 bases map to TRBD2. The CDR3 spans 15 residues. Looked up from germline, CDR1 is SGHVS and CDR2 is FQNEAQ. V shed 7 bases and J 5 bases; nucleotides not matched to a gene: 7.

J is TRBJ2-5 and V is TRBV18; TRBD2 matches 10 bases. Trimming cost V 5 bases and J 5 bases; bases outside gene matches: 17. CDR1 is KGHSH and CDR2 is LQKENI in the germline V gene. The CDR3 contains 18 residues. CDR3 residues: CASSRRSGRAGLTETQYF. The CDR3 region has the DNA TGTGCCAGCTCAAGACGGAGCGGGAGGGCCGGATTGACGGAGACCCAGTACTTC.